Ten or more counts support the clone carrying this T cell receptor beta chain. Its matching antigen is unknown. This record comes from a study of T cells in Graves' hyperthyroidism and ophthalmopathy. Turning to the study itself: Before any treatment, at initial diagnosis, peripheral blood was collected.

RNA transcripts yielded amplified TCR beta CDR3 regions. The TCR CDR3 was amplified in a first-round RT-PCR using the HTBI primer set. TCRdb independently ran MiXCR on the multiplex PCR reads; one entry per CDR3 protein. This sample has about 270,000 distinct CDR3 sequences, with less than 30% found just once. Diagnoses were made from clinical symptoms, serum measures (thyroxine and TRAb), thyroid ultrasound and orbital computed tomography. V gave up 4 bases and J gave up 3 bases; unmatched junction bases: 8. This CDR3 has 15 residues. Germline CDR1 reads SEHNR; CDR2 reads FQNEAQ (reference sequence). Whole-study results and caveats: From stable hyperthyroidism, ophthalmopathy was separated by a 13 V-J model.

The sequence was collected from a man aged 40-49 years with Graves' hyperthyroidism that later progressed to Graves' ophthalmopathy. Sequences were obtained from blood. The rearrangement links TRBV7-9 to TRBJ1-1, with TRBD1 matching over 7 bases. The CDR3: CASSSPTGVDTEAFF. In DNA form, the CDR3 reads TGTGCCAGCAGCTCCCCAACAGGGGTCGACACTGAAGCTTTCTTT.